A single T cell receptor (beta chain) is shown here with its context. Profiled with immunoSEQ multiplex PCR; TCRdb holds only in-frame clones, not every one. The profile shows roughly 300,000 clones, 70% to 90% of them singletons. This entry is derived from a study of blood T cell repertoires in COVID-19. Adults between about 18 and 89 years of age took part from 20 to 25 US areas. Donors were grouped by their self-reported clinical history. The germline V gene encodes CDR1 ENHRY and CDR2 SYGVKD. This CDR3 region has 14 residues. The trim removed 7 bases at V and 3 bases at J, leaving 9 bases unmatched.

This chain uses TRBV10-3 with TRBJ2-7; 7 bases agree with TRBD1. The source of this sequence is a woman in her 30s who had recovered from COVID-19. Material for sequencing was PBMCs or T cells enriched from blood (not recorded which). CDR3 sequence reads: CAINLQGPVYEQYF. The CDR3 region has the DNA TGTGCCATCAACCTACAGGGGCCCGTCTACGAGCAGTACTTC.